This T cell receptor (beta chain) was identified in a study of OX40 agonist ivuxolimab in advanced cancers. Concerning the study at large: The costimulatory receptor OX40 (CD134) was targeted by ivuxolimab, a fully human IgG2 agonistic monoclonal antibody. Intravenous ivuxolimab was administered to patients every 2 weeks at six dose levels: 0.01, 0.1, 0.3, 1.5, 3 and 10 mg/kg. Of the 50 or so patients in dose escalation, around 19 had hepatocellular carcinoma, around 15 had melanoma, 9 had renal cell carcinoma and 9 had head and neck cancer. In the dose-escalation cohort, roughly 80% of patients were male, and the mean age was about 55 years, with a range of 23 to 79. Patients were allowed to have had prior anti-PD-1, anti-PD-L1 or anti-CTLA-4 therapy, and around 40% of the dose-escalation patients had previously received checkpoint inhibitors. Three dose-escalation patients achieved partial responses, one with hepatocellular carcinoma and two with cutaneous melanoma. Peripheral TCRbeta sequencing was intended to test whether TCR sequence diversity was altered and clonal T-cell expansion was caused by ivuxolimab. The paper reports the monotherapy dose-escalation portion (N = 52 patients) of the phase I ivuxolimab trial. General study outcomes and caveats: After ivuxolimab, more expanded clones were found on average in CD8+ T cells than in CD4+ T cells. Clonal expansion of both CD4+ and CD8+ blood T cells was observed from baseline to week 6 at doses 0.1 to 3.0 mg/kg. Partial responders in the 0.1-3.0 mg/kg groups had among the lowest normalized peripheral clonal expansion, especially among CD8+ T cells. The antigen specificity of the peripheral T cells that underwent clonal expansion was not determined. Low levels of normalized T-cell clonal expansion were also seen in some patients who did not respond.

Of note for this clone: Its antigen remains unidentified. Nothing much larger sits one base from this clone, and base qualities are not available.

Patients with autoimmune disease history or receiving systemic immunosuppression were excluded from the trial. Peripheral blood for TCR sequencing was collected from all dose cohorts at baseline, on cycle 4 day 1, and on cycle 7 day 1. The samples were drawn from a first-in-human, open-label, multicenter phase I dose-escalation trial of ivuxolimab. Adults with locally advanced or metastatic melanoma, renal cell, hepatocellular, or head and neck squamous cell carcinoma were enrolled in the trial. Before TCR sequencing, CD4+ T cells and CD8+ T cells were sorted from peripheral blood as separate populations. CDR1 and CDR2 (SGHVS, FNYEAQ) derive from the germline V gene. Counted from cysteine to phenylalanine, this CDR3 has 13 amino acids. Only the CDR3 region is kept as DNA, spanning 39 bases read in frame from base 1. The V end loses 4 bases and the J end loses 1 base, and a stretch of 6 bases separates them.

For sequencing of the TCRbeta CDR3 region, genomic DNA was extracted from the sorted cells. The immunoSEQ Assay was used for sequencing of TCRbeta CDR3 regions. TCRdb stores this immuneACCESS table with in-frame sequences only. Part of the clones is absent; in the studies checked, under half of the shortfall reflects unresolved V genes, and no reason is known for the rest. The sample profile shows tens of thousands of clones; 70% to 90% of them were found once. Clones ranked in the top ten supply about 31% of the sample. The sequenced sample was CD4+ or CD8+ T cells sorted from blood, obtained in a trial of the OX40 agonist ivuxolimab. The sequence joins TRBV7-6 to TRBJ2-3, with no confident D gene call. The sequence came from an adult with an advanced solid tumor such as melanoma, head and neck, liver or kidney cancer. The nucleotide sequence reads TGTGCCAGCAGCTATTTTCGCACAGATACGCAGTATTTT. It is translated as CASSYFRTDTQYF. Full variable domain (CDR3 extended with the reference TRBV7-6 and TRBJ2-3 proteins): GAGVSQSPRYKVTKRGQDVALRCDPISGHVSLYWYRQALGQGPEFLTYFNYEAQQDKSGLPNDRFSAERPEGSISTLTIQRTEQRDSAMYRCASSYFRTDTQYFGPGTRLTVL.